These 20 T cell receptor beta chains came from one sample sequenced in a study of blood T cells in healthy people across ages. Primers used in a second PCR of roughly 6 to 11 cycles were a sample-barcoded 5' primer and a J-beta primer mix. One entry per CDR3 protein, called by TCRdb with MiXCR from the 5' RACE reads. The sample lists about 1.8 million distinct CDR3 sequences, roughly 52% occurring once. The sequenced sample consisted of blood. The receptors come from a woman aged 40-49 years in good health.

The genes are TRBV29-1 and TRBJ2-7; possibly TRBD2 for D (6 bases). Germline CDR1 is SQVTM and CDR2 is ANQGSEA. Trimming removed 4 bases at V and 3 bases at J, with 13 bases between. The CDR3 extends over 13 amino acids. The CDR3 nucleotides read TGCAGCGTTGTGAGGGAGGAGGTCTACGAGCAGTACTTC. Amino acid sequence: CSVVREEVYEQYF.

This clonotype came up a few times. V usage is TRBV6-6 and J usage is TRBJ2-5; 8 bases fit TRBD1. After removal of 2 bases from V and 5 bases from J, the junction contained 4 bases not matched to a gene. The CDR3 length is 14 residues. Germline V CDR1 and CDR2: MNHNY, SVGAGI (reference sequence). The CDR3: CASSYPGGKETQYF. For the CDR3, the DNA is TGTGCCAGCAGTTACCCAGGGGGCAAGGAGACCCAGTACTTC.

The chain recombines TRBV7-3 with TRBJ1-1; D is perhaps TRBD1 (5 bases). In germline, CDR1 is SGHTA, CDR2 FQGTGA. With 5 bases removed from V and 7 bases from J, the gap between germline ends came to 11 bases. The CDR3 is 12 residues long. The CDR3 is CASSPRVGEAFF. Here the CDR3 DNA reads TGTGCCAGCAGCCCCAGGGTCGGTGAAGCTTTCTTT.

This chain connects TRBV12-3 or TRBV12-4 to TRBJ2-5, with 7 bases aligning to TRBD1. The last part of the DNA fits TRBJ2-7 better; the J call may be wrong. The CDR3 spans 15 residues. The CDR3 is CASSSTGDPFYEQYF. The DNA for the CDR3 is TGTGCCAGCAGTTCCACAGGGGACCCTTTCTACGAGCAGTACTTC.

This chain links TRBV12-3 or TRBV12-4 with TRBJ1-4; unclear D gene. V lost 2 bases to trimming and J lost 5 bases, with 12 bases between them. This CDR3 is 15 amino acids long. The CDR3 DNA is TGTGCCAGCAGTTTACCCGACGGAAAGAATGAAAAACTGTTTTTT. It specifies CASSLPDGKNEKLFF.

V gene TRBV11-2 combines with J gene TRBJ1-6; TRBD1 aligns across 10 bases. CDR1 is SGHAT, CDR2 FQNNGV, per germline. The ends lost 7 bases at V and 6 bases at J; junction bases unmatched: 24. The CDR3 is made up of 21 amino acids. The CDR3 loop is CASIYPEQPGQGILSNSPLHF. CDR3 DNA: TGTGCCAGCATCTACCCGGAGCAACCGGGACAGGGGATCCTTAGTAATTCACCCCTCCACTTT.

The J gene is TRBJ2-7, the V gene TRBV4-2; 9 bases match TRBD2. Losses at the gene ends were 3 bases for V and 1 base for J; bases not matched to a gene: 7. The length of the CDR3 is 16 residues. Germline V gene lookup returns CDR1 LGHNA and CDR2 YNFKEQ. Here the CDR3 reads CASSHQAGGGSYEQYF. Written as DNA, the CDR3 is TGTGCCAGCAGCCACCAAGCGGGGGGCGGGTCCTACGAGCAGTACTTC.

The gene calls are TRBV29-1 and TRBJ2-1; D is undetermined. There are 13 residues in the CDR3. CDR1 is SQVTM, CDR2 ANQGSEA, per germline. Trimming took off 3 bases at V and 7 bases at J, with 13 bases between the two ends. DNA of the CDR3: TGCAGCGTTGATTTAGGGCGTAAAAATGAGCAGTTCTTC. Translating gives CSVDLGRKNEQFF.

V gene TRBV5-5 combines with J gene TRBJ2-1; the D gene is possibly TRBD1 (6 bases). V lost 4 bases, J lost 0 bases, and 11 bases lay in between. CDR3 size: 15 residues. Germline CDR1 and CDR2: SGHKS and YYEKEE (reference sequence). The CDR3 sequence: CASSKRDISYNEQFF. For the CDR3, the DNA is TGTGCCAGCAGCAAAAGGGACATCTCCTACAATGAGCAGTTCTTC.

This chain links TRBV27 with TRBJ2-3; 8 nucleotides align to TRBD2. There are 14 residues in the CDR3. Trimming took 6 bases from V and 7 from J; bases not matched to a gene: 9. Germline V gives CDR1 MNHEY, CDR2 SMNVEV (reference sequence). The CDR3 sequence: CASRSGGPPNTQYF. Written as DNA, the CDR3 is TGTGCCAGCAGGAGCGGGGGCCCTCCCAATACGCAGTATTTT.

In the case of this clonotype: The junction departs from the called germline gene at one end, perhaps through a read error. The rearrangement links TRBV28 to TRBJ2-5; 7 nucleotides match TRBD2. Germline CDR1 reads MDHEN; CDR2 reads SYDVKM. The CDR3 totals 15 residues. The CDR3 reads CTSSPSSAGEETQYF. CDR3 bases: TGTACCAGCAGCCCTTCCTCGGCGGGGGAAGAGACCCAGTACTTC.

This clonotype was detected a few times. Mismatch with germline at one junction end may stem from a read error. The chain links TRBV4-3 to TRBJ2-1, with 9 bases fitting TRBD2. The CDR3 is 15 residues long. Per germline, CDR1 LGHNA and CDR2 YSLEER. The CDR3 loop reads CASSQGSGGGNEQFF. Written as DNA, the CDR3 is TGTGCCAGCAGCCAAGGTAGCGGGGGAGGCAATGAGCAGTTCTTC.

The chain employs TRBV5-1 and TRBJ2-3, with TRBD1 as a possible D gene (6 bases). Germline lookup yields CDR1 SGHRS and CDR2 YFSETQ. Trimming stripped 4 bases from V and 4 bases from J, with 13 bases between. The CDR3 runs to 14 residues. CDR3 residues: CASSVSEGADTQYF. Here the CDR3 DNA reads TGCGCCAGCAGCGTCTCAGAGGGGGCAGATACGCAGTATTTT.

This chain connects TRBV10-3 to TRBJ2-1; TRBD1 agrees at 7 bases. The CDR3 runs 14 residues. CDR1 and CDR2 (germline): ENHRY, SYGVKD. V lost 4 bases, J lost 0 bases, and 0 bases stayed unmatched. The CDR3 coding sequence is TGTGCCATCAGTGGACAGGGCTCCTACAATGAGCAGTTCTTC. This encodes CAISGQGSYNEQFF.

Concerning this clonotype itself: One junction end disagrees with the germline gene, perhaps due to a read error. This chain uses TRBV29-1 with TRBJ2-7; D is undetermined. The CDR3 has 11 residues. Germline CDR1 and CDR2: SQVTM and ANQGSEA. CDR3 nucleotide sequence: TGCAGCGTCGAAGCCCCGGGCGGGCAGTACTTC. Translating gives CSVEAPGGQYF.

There are a few counts of this clonotype. The gene calls are TRBV6-2 or TRBV6-3 and TRBJ2-3, with 8 bases matching TRBD1. CDR1 MNHEY and CDR2 SVGEGT come from the germline V gene. The CDR3 extends over 17 amino acids. With V trimmed by 2 bases and J by 4 bases, 11 bases remained unmatched. The CDR3 protein is CASSYGRGDRRSDTQYF. The CDR3 DNA sequence: TGTGCCAGCAGTTACGGTCGCGGGGACAGGCGGTCAGATACGCAGTATTTT.

DNA for the CDR3: TGTGCCAGCAGGCCCCCCTTTGGGGGGGCCAGCAATGAGCAGTTCTTC. This translates into CASRPPFGGASNEQFF. V gene TRBV5-6 combines with J gene TRBJ2-1, with D perhaps matching TRBD2 (7 bases). The CDR3 runs 16 residues. V gave up 5 bases and J gave up 6 bases, with 21 bases separating them. The germline V gene encodes CDR1 SGHDT and CDR2 YYEEEE.

J is TRBJ1-2 and V is TRBV7-9; TRBD1 matches at 7 bases. CDR3 length equals 15 residues. The trim removed 5 bases at V and 0 bases at J, leaving 6 bases unmatched. Germline V gives CDR1 SEHNR, CDR2 FQNEAQ (reference sequence). In nucleotides, the CDR3 is TGTGCCAGCAGCCCCTGGGACAGACCTAACTATGGCTACACCTTC. It translates to CASSPWDRPNYGYTF. The entire variable domain, with the rest obtained from reference TRBV7-9 and TRBJ1-2, is as follows: DTGVSQNPRHKITKRGQNVTFRCDPISEHNRLYWYRQTLGQGPEFLTYFQNEAQLEKSRLLSDRFSAERPKGSFSTLEIQRTEQGDSAMYLCASSPWDRPNYGYTFGSGTRLTVV.

With regard to this clonotype: The junction departs from germline at one end; a sequencing error may be responsible. The rearrangement joins TRBV6-1 to TRBJ1-5; D remains unclear. CDR3 length: 15 residues. Germline V lookup: CDR1 MNHNS, CDR2 SASEGT. The CDR3 DNA is TGTGCCAGCAGAGAAGCGGGGTTTGGTAATCAGCCCCAGCATTTT. This sequence encodes CASREAGFGNQPQHF.

This clonotype appeared a few times. The genes are TRBV7-9 and TRBJ2-5; a possible D gene is TRBD1 (6 bases). Trimming removed 6 bases at V and 1 base at J, with 12 bases between. The germline CDR1 and CDR2 sequences are SEHNR and FQNEAQ (reference sequence). The CDR3 has 14 amino acids. CDR3 sequence reads: CASRNGQLQETQYF. CDR3 coding DNA: TGTGCCAGCAGGAATGGACAGCTCCAAGAGACCCAGTACTTC.